The 14 T cell receptor beta chains listed next were all sequenced from one sample in a study of cytomegalovirus exposure and HLA in healthy donors. Clones were sequenced by immunoSEQ multiplex PCR, and TCRdb holds only the in-frame ones, with some missing. The data show about 130,000 clones, 85% to 95% seen once. Sequenced material: PBMCs. The receptors come from a woman aged 18-29 years in good health and CMV-seronegative.

The chain uses TRBV28 and TRBJ1-2; D unclear. The germline V gene has CDR1 MDHEN and CDR2 SYDVKM. The length of the CDR3 is 13 residues. Trimming pared 3 bases from V and 4 bases from J, leaving 9 bases between. CDR3 sequence (DNA): TGTGCCAGCAGTTTTTCACAGACCTATGGCTACACCTTC. Its translation is CASSFSQTYGYTF.

The CDR3 loop is CASSLAGTALRSYEQYF. CDR3 coding DNA: TGTGCCAGCAGCTTGGCCGGGACAGCCCTACGCTCCTACGAGCAGTACTTC. V gene TRBV5-4 combines with J gene TRBJ2-7; TRBD1 agrees at 7 bases. Germline V gene data show CDR1 as SGHNT and CDR2 as YYREEE (reference sequence). The CDR3 loop spans 17 amino acids. V dropped 0 bases and J dropped 0; count of bases not matched to a gene: 9.

The chain joins TRBV6-6 to TRBJ2-5; a possible D gene is TRBD2 (6 bases). This CDR3 contains 14 residues. Germline CDR1 is MNHNY and CDR2 is SVGAGI (reference sequence). Between the trimmed V and J ends, which lost 6 bases and 2 bases, there was a span of 13 bases. The CDR3 reads CASSPTEGQETQYF. The CDR3, as DNA: TGTGCCAGCAGCCCGACGGAGGGGCAAGAGACCCAGTACTTC.

The chain uses TRBV5-6 and TRBJ1-5, with 7 bases lining up with TRBD1. Germline CDR1 is SGHDT and CDR2 is YYEEEE. Trimming removed 0 bases from V and 0 bases from J; junction bases left unmatched: 3. The CDR3 contains 16 residues. The CDR3 DNA reads TGTGCCAGCAGCTTGGGGGGACAGTATAGCAATCAGCCCCAGCATTTT. Amino acids: CASSLGGQYSNQPQHF.

The chain recombines TRBV15 with TRBJ1-1; unclear D gene. V gave up 0 bases and J gave up 1 base, with 12 bases separating them. CDR3 length: 16 amino acids. Germline assignment: CDR1 LNHNV and CDR2 YYDKDF (reference sequence). The CDR3 here is CATSRDPAGRNTEAFF. As DNA, the CDR3 is TGTGCCACCAGCAGAGATCCCGCTGGGAGGAACACTGAAGCTTTCTTT. The whole variable domain, remainder taken from reference TRBV15 and TRBJ1-1, is DAMVIQNPRYQVTQFGKPVTLSCSQTLNHNVMYWYQQKSSQAPKLLFHYYDKDFNNEADTPDNFQSRRPNTSFCFLDIRSPGLGDTAMYLCATSRDPAGRNTEAFFGQGTRLTVV.

The chain links TRBV2 to TRBJ2-1; the match to TRBD1 covers 10 bases. Losses at the gene ends were 7 bases for V and 4 bases for J; bases not matched to a gene: 7. CDR3 length: 15 residues. Per germline, CDR1 SNHLY and CDR2 FYNNEI. CDR3 coding DNA: TGTGCCAGCAATGACGGGGACAGGGGTTACAATGAGCAGTTCTTC. Amino acids: CASNDGDRGYNEQFF.

This chain joins TRBV19 and TRBJ2-1; D is undetermined. V lost 9 bases and J 3 bases, leaving 12 bases between the germline ends. In germline, CDR1 is LNHDA, CDR2 SQIVND (reference sequence). The CDR3 length is 13 residues. The CDR3 bases are TGTGCCAGCAGTCCCACGGGCTACAATGAGCAGTTCTTC. Translation: CASSPTGYNEQFF.

The genes are TRBV9 and TRBJ2-2; possibly TRBD2 for D (5 bases). CDR3 length: 16 residues. The germline V gene has CDR1 SGDLS and CDR2 YYNGEE. V was clipped by 3 bases and J by 5 bases, with 17 bases between them. The CDR3 bases are TGTGCCAGCAGCGCCCCGGGCGGTACGGGGACCGGGGAGCTGTTTTTT. This encodes CASSAPGGTGTGELFF.

The rearrangement uses TRBV15 and TRBJ1-2; D perhaps matches TRBD1 (5 bases). The ends were cut back, 0 bases at V and 4 bases at J, with 12 bases in the middle. Germline-derived CDR1 and CDR2 are LNHNV and YYDKDF (reference sequence). The CDR3 is 15 amino acids. CDR3: CATSRDRGTRYGYTF. Here the CDR3 DNA reads TGTGCCACCAGCAGAGATCGCGGGACTCGCTATGGCTACACCTTC. Supplemented by reference TRBV15 and TRBJ1-2, the full variable domain reads DAMVIQNPRYQVTQFGKPVTLSCSQTLNHNVMYWYQQKSSQAPKLLFHYYDKDFNNEADTPDNFQSRRPNTSFCFLDIRSPGLGDTAMYLCATSRDRGTRYGYTFGSGTRLTVV.

The rearrangement links TRBV12-5 to TRBJ1-1; no clear D gene. V was trimmed by 9 bases and J by 0 bases, leaving 11 bases between them. There are 13 residues in the CDR3. Per germline, CDR1 LGHNT and CDR2 FRNRAP. The CDR3 loop is CASHAGMNTEAFF. DNA for the CDR3: TGTGCTAGCCACGCGGGTATGAACACTGAAGCTTTCTTT.

This clone came up once. This chain links TRBV6-6 with TRBJ2-1, with 9 bases lining up with TRBD2. The V gene's germline CDR1 is MNHNY and CDR2 SVGAGI (reference sequence). With V trimmed by 9 bases and J by 0 bases, 3 bases remained unmatched. This CDR3 comprises 14 residues. The CDR3 sequence is CASSGGLSYNEQFF. The CDR3 DNA is TGTGCCAGTAGCGGGGGCCTCTCCTACAATGAGCAGTTCTTC.

This chain joins TRBV27 and TRBJ2-7; 7 bases match TRBD2. Trimming cost V 1 base and J 5 bases; bases outside gene matches: 5. CDR3 length: 14 residues. Germline V lookup: CDR1 MNHEY, CDR2 SMNVEV (reference sequence). In DNA, the CDR3 is TGTGCCAGCAGTTTATGGGGGAGGGCCGACGAGCAGTACTTC. Its protein product is CASSLWGRADEQYF.

The chain links TRBV6-1 to TRBJ2-1, with 8 bases that match TRBD2. Germline V gene lookup returns CDR1 MNHNS and CDR2 SASEGT. This CDR3 has 15 residues. The V segment lost 5 bases and the J segment 6 bases; nucleotides outside the gene matches: 9. In nucleotides, the CDR3 is TGTGCCAGCAGTCCCCGGGGGGGCGGAGGCAATGAGCAGTTCTTC. Translated, it gives CASSPRGGGGNEQFF.

The chain joins TRBV18 to TRBJ1-5, with D maybe TRBD1 (6 bases). Germline lookup yields CDR1 KGHSH and CDR2 LQKENI. The CDR3 totals 15 residues. The V and J ends lost 1 base and 3 bases respectively, with 10 bases between them. The CDR3 nucleotides read TGTGCCAGCTCACCACTAGGACAGATCAATCAGCCCCAGCATTTT. Protein product: CASSPLGQINQPQHF. Full variable domain (rest looked up from reference TRBV18 and TRBJ1-5): NAGVMQNPRHLVRRRGQEARLRCSPMKGHSHVYWYRQLPEEGLKFMVYLQKENIIDESGMPKERFSAEFPKEGPSILRIQQVVRGDSAAYFCASSPLGQINQPQHFGDGTRLSIL.